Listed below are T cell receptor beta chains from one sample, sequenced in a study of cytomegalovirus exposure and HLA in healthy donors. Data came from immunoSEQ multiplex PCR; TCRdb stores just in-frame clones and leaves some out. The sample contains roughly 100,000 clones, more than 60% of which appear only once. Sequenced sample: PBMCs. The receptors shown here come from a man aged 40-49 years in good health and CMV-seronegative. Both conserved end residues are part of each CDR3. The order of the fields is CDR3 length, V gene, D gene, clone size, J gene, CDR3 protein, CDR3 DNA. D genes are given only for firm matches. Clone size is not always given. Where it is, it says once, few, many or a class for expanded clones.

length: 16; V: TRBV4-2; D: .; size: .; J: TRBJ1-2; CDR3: CASSQERSGSNYGYTF; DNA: TGTGCCAGCAGCCAAGAGAGATCGGGTTCTAACTATGGCTACACCTTC
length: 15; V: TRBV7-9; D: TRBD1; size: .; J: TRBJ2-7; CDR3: CASSRQGALIHEQYF; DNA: TGTGCCAGCAGCCGACAGGGGGCGCTTATCCACGAGCAGTACTTC
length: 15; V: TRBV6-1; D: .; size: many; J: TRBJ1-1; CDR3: CASRQGPGGSTEAFF; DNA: TGTGCCAGCAGACAGGGACCGGGAGGAAGCACTGAAGCTTTCTTT
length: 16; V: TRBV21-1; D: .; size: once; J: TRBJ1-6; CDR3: CASSVRVPGYNSPLHF; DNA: TGTGCCAGCAGCGTCCGGGTCCCGGGATATAATTCACCCCTCCACTTT
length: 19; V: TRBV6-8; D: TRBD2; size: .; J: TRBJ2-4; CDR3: CASSYSLAGGYVVKNIQYF; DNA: TGTGCCAGCAGTTACTCGCTGGCGGGGGGGTATGTTGTCAAAAACATTCAGTACTTC
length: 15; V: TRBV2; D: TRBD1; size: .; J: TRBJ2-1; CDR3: CATTPGETGVREQFF; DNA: TGTGCCACCACCCCCGGAGAGACAGGGGTAAGGGAGCAGTTCTTC
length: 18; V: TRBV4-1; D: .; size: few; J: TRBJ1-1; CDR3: CASSQMGFFQPANTEAFF; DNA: TGCGCCAGCAGCCAAATGGGCTTCTTCCAACCAGCGAACACTGAAGCTTTCTTT
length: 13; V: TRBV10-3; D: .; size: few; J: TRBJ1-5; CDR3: CAISEYREQPQHF; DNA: TGTGCCATCAGTGAGTACAGGGAACAGCCCCAGCATTTT
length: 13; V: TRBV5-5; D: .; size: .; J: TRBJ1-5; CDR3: CASSLDLNQPQHF; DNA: TGTGCCAGCAGCTTGGACTTAAATCAGCCCCAGCATTTT
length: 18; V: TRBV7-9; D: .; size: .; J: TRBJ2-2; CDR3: CSSSSPPGTQIATGELFF; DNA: TGTTCCAGCAGCTCTCCCCCCGGGACACAAATCGCCACCGGGGAGCTGTTTTTT
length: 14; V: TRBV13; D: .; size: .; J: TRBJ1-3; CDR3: CASSPYSSGNTIYF; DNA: TGTGCCAGCAGCCCTTACAGTTCTGGAAACACCATATATTTT
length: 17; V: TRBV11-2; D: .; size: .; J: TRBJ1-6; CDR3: CASRSIRGPIYNSPLHF; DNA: TGTGCCAGCAGAAGCATCAGGGGCCCAATTTATAATTCACCCCTCCACTTT
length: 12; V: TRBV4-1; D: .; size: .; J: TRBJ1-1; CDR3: CASSQGGAEAFF; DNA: TGCGCCAGCAGCCAAGGGGGCGCTGAAGCTTTCTTT
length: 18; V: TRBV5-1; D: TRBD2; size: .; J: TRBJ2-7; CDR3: CASSLFGLAGGSSYEQYF; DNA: TGCGCCAGCAGCTTGTTTGGACTAGCGGGGGGGAGCTCCTACGAGCAGTACTTC
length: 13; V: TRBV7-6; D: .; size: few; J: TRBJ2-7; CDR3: CASSPGEIYEQYF; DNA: TGTGCCAGCAGCCCAGGGGAGATCTACGAGCAGTACTTC